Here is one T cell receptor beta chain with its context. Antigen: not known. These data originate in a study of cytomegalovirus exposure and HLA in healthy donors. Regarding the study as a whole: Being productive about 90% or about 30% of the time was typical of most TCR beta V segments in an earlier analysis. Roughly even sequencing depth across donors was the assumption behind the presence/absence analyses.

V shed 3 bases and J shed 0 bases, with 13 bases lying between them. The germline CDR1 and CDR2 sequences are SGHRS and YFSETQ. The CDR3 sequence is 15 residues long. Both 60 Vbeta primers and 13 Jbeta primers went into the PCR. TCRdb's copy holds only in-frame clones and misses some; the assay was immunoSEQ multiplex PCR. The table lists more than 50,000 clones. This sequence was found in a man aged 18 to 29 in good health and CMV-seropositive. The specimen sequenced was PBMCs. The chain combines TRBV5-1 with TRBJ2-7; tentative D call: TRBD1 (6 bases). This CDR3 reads CASSWDTASSYEQYF. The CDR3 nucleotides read TGCGCCAGCAGCTGGGACACGGCTAGCTCCTACGAGCAGTACTTC.